The next 2 T cell receptor beta chains were all read from a single sample in a study of patients and donors after allogeneic stem cell transplantation. Using its own MiXCR run on the RT-PCR reads, TCRdb lists one record per CDR3 protein. The table includes 200,000 to 250,000 distinct CDR3 sequences, roughly an eighth detected once. The sequencing input was blood, either unsorted or a sorted T cell fraction (not recorded which). These TCRs come from a human donor who was either an allogeneic HSCT recipient or a stem cell or donor lymphocyte infusion donor (not recorded which). It is not recorded whose cells these are; they may come from a transplant donor.

This clonotype was seen ten or more times. The rearrangement links TRBV3-1 to TRBJ2-1; D unresolved. V lost 1 base and J 5 bases, leaving 9 bases between the germline ends. Germline lookup yields CDR1 LGHDT and CDR2 YNNKEL (reference sequence). The CDR3 contains 14 residues. CDR3: CASSQGGNHNEQFF. The CDR3 DNA is TGTGCCAGCAGCCAAGGAGGCAATCACAATGAGCAGTTCTTC.

This clonotype came up a few times. V gene TRBV30 combines with J gene TRBJ1-2; D possibly corresponds to TRBD1 (5 bases). Trimming removed 3 bases from V and 1 base from J, with 9 bases in between. This CDR3 comprises 13 residues. Germline V lookup: CDR1 GTSNPN, CDR2 SVGIG (reference sequence). The CDR3 here is CAWSLRVNYGYTF. For the CDR3, the DNA is TGTGCCTGGAGCCTCAGGGTTAACTATGGCTACACCTTC.